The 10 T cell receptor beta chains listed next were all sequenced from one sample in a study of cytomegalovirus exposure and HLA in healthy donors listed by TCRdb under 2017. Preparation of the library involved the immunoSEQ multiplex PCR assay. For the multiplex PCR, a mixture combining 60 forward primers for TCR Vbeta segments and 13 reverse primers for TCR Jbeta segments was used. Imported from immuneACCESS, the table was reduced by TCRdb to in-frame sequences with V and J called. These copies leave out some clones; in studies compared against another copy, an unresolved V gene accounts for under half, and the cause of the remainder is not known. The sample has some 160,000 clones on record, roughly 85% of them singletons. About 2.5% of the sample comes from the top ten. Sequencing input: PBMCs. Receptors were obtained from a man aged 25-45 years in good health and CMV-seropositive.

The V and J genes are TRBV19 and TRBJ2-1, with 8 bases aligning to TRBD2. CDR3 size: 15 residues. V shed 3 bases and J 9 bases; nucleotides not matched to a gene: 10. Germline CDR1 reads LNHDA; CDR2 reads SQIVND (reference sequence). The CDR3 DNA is TGTGCCAGTAGTATCCCCGGGACTAGGTCAACTGAGCAGTTCTTC. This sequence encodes CASSIPGTRSTEQFF.

The CDR3 coding sequence is TGTGCCAGCAGCTTAGGTACTAGTGGCACAGATACGCAGTATTTT. Translation gives CASSLGTSGTDTQYF. This chain joins TRBV7-9 and TRBJ2-3; maybe TRBD2 (5 bases). Trimming removed 1 base from V and 1 base from J, with 9 bases in between. The CDR3 has 15 amino acids. Germline V gene lookup returns CDR1 SEHNR and CDR2 FQNEAQ (reference sequence).

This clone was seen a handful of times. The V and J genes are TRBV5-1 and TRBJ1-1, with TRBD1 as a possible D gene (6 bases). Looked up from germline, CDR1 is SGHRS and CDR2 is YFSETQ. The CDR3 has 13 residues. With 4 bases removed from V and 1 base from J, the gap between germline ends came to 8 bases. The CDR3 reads CASSRGQNTEAFF. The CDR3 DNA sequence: TGCGCCAGCAGCAGGGGACAGAACACTGAAGCTTTCTTT.

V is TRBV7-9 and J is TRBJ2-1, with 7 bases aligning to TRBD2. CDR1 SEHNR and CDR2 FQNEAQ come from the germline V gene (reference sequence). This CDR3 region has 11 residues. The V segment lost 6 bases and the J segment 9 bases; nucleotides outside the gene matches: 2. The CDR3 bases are TGTGCCAGCAGTAGGGAGGGTGAGCAGTTCTTC. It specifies CASSREGEQFF.

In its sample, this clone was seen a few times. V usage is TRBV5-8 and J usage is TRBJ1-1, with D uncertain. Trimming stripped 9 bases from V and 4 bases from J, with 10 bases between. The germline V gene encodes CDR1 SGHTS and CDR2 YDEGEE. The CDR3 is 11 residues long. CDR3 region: CAILRGTEAFF. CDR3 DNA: TGTGCCATCCTTCGGGGCACTGAAGCTTTCTTT.

The CDR3 is CASSYSGSTGELFF. The CDR3, as DNA: TGTGCCAGCAGCTATTCAGGGTCCACCGGGGAGCTGTTTTTT. This chain links TRBV28 with TRBJ2-2, with a possible D match to TRBD1 (5 bases). This CDR3 has 14 amino acids. The ends were cut back, 6 bases at V and 4 bases at J, with 12 bases in the middle. Looked up from germline, CDR1 is MDHEN and CDR2 is SYDVKM.

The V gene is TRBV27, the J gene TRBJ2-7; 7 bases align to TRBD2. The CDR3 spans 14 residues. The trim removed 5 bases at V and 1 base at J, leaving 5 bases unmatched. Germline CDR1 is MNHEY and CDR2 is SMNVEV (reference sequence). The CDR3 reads CASSLYSGSYEQYF. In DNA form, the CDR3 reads TGTGCCAGCAGTCTCTATAGCGGGTCCTACGAGCAGTACTTC.

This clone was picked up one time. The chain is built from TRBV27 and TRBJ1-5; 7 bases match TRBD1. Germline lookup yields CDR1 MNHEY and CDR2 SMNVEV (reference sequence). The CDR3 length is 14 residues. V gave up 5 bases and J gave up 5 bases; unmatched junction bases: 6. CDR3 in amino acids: CASSPRQGHQPQHF. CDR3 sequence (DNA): TGTGCCAGCAGTCCCCGACAGGGCCATCAGCCCCAGCATTTT.

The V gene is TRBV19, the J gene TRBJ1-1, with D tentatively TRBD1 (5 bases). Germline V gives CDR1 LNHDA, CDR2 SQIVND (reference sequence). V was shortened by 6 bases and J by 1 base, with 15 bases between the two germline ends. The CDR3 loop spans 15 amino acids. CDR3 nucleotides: TGTGCCAGTAGGGGGGGAGGGCGGGCGAACACTGAAGCTTTCTTT. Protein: CASRGGGRANTEAFF.

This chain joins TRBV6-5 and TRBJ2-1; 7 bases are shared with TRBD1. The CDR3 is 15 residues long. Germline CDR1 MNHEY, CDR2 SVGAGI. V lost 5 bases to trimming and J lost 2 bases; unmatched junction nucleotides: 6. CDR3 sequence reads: CASSQSGGTYNEQFF. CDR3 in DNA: TGTGCCAGCAGTCAATCAGGGGGAACCTACAATGAGCAGTTCTTC.